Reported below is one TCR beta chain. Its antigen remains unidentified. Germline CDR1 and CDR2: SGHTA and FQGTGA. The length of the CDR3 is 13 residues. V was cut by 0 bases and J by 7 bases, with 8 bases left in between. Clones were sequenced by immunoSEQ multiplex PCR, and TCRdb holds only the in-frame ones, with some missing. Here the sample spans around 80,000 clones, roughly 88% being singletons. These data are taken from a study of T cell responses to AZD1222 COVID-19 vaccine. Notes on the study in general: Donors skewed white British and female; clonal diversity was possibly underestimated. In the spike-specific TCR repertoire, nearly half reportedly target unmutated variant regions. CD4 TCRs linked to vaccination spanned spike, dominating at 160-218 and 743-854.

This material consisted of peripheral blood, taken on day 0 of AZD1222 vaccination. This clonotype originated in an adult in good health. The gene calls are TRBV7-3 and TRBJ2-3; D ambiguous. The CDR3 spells CASSLTVLNTQYF. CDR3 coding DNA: TGTGCCAGCAGCTTAACGGTCCTAAATACGCAGTATTTT.